This T cell receptor (beta chain) is drawn from a study of neurological immune-mediated disorders. From 15-18 subjects, every sequencing run obtained over 170 million TCR-beta sequences. TCRdb used MiXCR to reprocess the 5' RACE reads, holding one entry per CDR3 protein. The table includes 45,000 to 50,000 distinct CDR3 sequences, roughly 24% detected once. This clonotype was observed a few times. Sequencing was performed on PBMCs. The clonotype comes from a woman between 70 and 85 years old in good health.

The CDR3 loop reads CASSFIRDRGQPLHF. The CDR3 bases are TGCGCCAGCAGCTTCATTCGGGACAGGGGGCAACCCCTCCACTTT. The V call is TRBV5-1, the J call TRBJ1-6, with TRBD1 matching 12 bases. V trimming: 2 bases; J trimming: 12 bases; junction bases outside the gene matches: 6. The CDR3 has 15 residues. The germline gives CDR1 SGHRS, CDR2 YFSETQ.